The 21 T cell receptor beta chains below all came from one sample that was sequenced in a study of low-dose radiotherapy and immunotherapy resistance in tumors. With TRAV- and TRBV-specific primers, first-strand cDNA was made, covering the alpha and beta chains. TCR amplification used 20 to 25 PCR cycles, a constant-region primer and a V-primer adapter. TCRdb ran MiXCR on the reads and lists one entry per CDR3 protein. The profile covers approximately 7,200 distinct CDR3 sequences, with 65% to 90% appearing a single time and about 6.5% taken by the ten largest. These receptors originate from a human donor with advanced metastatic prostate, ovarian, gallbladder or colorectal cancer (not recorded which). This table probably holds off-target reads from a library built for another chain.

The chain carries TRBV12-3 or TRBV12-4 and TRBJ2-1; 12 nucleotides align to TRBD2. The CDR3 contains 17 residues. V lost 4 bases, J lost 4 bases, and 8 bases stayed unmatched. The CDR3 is CASSSLAGGSKYNEQFF. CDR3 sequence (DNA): TGTGCCAGCAGTTCACTAGCGGGGGGCTCAAAATACAATGAGCAGTTCTTC.

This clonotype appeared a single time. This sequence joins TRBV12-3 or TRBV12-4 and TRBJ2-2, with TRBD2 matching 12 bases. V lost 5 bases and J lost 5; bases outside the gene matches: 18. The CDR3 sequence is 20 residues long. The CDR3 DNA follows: TGTGCCAGCAGTCCGACACCTCGCCCTCCTAGCGGGGGGGGGACCGGGGAGCTGTTTTTT. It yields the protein CASSPTPRPPSGGGTGELFF.

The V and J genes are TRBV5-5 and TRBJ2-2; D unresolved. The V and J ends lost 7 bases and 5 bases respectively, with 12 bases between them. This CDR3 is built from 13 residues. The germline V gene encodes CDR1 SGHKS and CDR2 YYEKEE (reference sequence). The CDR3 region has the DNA TGTGCCAGCTGCCCGACACTTACCGGGGAGCTGTTTTTT. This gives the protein CASCPTLTGELFF.

The CDR3 coding sequence is TGTGCCAGCAGCCGGGGACAGTTCATGATCACTGAAGCTTTCTTT. Translating gives CASSRGQFMITEAFF. The chain couples TRBV3-1 to TRBJ1-1; 7 nucleotides align to TRBD1. The CDR3 extends over 15 amino acids. V lost 4 bases, J lost 4 bases, and 9 bases stayed unmatched. Germline V gene sequence: CDR1 LGHDT, CDR2 YNNKEL (reference sequence).

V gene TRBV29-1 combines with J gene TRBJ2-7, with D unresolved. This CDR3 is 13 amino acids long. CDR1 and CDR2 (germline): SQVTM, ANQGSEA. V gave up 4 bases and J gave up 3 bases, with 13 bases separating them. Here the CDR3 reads CSVGRSGSYEQYF. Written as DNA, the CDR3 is TGCAGCGTTGGTCGTTCAGGAAGCTACGAGCAGTACTTC.

Here the CDR3 reads CASSQGSGGLYEQYF. CDR3 sequence (DNA): TGTGCCAGCAGCCAGGGAAGCGGGGGACTCTACGAGCAGTACTTC. The chain combines TRBV3-1 with TRBJ2-7, with 8 bases fitting TRBD2. V lost 3 bases and J lost 3; bases outside the gene matches: 7. This CDR3 has 15 residues. Germline V gene sequence: CDR1 LGHDT, CDR2 YNNKEL (reference sequence).

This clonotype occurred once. CDR3: CSASPGTSANEQFF. The CDR3 DNA sequence: TGCAGCGCGTCTCCCGGGACTAGCGCCAATGAGCAGTTCTTC. The rearrangement uses TRBV29-1 and TRBJ2-1; 10 bases match TRBD2. Per germline, CDR1 SQVTM and CDR2 ANQGSEA. The CDR3 totals 14 residues. Losses at the gene ends were 7 bases for V and 6 bases for J; bases not matched to a gene: 9.

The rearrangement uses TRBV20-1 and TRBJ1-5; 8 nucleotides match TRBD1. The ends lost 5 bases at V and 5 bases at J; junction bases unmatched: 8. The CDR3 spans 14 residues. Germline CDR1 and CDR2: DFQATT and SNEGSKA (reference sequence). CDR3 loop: CSAAPGQGDQPQHF. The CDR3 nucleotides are TGCAGTGCTGCCCCTGGACAGGGTGATCAGCCCCAGCATTTT.

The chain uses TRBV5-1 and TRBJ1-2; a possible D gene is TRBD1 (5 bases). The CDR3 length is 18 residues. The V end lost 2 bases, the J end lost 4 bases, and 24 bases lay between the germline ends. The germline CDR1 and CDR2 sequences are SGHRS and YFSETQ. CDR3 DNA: TGCGCCAGCAGCTTCCCCGGTGACGCGGCAGGGCGCTCCTATGGCTACACCTTC. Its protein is CASSFPGDAAGRSYGYTF.

The CDR3 loop is CSASSEGPNQPQHF. CDR3 sequence (DNA): TGCAGTGCTAGTTCCGAGGGTCCTAATCAGCCCCAGCATTTT. This chain joins TRBV20-1 and TRBJ1-5; no clear D. V lost 3 bases and J 4 bases, leaving 13 bases between the germline ends. The CDR3 covers 14 residues. Germline CDR1 DFQATT, CDR2 SNEGSKA (reference sequence).

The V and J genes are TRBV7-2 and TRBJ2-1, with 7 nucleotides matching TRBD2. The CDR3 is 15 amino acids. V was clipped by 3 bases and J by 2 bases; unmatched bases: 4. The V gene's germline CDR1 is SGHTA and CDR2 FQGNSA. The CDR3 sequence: CASSLRGGAYNEQFF. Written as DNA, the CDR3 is TGTGCCAGCAGCTTGCGCGGGGGAGCCTACAATGAGCAGTTCTTC.

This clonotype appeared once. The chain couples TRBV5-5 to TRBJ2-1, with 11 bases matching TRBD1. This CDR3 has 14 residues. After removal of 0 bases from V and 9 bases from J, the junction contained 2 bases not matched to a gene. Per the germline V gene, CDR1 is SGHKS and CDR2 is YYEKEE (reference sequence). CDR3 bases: TGTGCCAGCAGCTTGGGGACAGGGGGCAGTGAGCAGTTCTTC. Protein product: CASSLGTGGSEQFF.

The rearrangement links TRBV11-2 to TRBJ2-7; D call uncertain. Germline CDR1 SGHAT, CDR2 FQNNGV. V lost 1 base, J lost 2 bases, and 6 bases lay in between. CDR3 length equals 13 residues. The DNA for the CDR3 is TGTGCCAGCAGCTTAGGGTGGGCCTACGAGCAGTACTTC. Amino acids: CASSLGWAYEQYF.

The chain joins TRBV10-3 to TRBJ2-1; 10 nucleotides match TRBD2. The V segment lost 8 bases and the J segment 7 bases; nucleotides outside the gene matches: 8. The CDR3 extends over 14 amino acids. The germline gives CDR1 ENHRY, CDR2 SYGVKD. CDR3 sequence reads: CAIPSGGATNEQFF. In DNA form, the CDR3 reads TGTGCCATCCCAAGCGGGGGGGCCACTAATGAGCAGTTCTTC.

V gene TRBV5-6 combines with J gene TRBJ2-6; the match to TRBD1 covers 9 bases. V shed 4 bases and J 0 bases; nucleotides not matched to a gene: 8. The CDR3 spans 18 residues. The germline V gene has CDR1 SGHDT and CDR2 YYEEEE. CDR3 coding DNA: TGTGCCAGCAGCACACCGGGACAGGGAATCTCTGGGGCCAACGTCCTGACTTTC. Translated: CASSTPGQGISGANVLTF.

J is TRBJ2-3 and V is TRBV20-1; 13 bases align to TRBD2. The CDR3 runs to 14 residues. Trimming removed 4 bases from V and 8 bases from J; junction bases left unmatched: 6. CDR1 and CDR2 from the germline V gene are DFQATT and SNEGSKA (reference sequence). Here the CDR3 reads CSATGTSGDLTQYF. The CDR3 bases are TGCAGTGCTACCGGGACTAGCGGGGATCTTACGCAGTATTTT.

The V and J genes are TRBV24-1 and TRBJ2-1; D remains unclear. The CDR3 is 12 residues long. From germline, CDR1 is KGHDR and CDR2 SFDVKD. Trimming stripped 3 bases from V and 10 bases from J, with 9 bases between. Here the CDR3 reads CATSDPSGEQFF. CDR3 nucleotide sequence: TGTGCCACCAGTGATCCCTCAGGAGAGCAGTTCTTC.

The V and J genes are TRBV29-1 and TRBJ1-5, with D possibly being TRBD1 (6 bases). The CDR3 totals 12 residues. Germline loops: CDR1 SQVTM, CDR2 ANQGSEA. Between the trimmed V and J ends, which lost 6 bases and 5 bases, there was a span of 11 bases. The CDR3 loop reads CSVREGDQPQHF. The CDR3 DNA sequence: TGCAGCGTAAGGGAGGGGGATCAGCCCCAGCATTTT.

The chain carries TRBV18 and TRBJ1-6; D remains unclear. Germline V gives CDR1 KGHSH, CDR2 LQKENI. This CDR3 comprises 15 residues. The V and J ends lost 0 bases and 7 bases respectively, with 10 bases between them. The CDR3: CASSPPAPGNSPLHF. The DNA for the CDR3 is TGTGCCAGCTCACCACCGGCCCCTGGGAATTCACCCCTCCACTTT.

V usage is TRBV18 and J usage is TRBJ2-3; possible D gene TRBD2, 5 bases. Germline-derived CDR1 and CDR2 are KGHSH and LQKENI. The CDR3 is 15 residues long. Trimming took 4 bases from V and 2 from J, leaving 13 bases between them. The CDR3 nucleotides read TGTGCCAGCTCACTAAGCGACTATATCACAGATACGCAGTATTTT. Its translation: CASSLSDYITDTQYF.

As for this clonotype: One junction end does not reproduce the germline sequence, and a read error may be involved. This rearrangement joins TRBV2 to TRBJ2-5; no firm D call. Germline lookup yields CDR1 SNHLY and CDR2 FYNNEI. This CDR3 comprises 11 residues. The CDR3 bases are TGTGCCAGCAGGGAAGAAGAGACCCAGTACTTC. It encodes CASREEETQYF. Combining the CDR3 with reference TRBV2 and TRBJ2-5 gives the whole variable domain EPEVTQTPSHQVTQMGQEVILRCVPISNHLYFYWYRQILGQKVEFLVSFYNNEISEKSEIFDDQFSVERPDGSNFTLKIRSTKLEDSAMYFCASREEETQYFGPGTRLLVL.